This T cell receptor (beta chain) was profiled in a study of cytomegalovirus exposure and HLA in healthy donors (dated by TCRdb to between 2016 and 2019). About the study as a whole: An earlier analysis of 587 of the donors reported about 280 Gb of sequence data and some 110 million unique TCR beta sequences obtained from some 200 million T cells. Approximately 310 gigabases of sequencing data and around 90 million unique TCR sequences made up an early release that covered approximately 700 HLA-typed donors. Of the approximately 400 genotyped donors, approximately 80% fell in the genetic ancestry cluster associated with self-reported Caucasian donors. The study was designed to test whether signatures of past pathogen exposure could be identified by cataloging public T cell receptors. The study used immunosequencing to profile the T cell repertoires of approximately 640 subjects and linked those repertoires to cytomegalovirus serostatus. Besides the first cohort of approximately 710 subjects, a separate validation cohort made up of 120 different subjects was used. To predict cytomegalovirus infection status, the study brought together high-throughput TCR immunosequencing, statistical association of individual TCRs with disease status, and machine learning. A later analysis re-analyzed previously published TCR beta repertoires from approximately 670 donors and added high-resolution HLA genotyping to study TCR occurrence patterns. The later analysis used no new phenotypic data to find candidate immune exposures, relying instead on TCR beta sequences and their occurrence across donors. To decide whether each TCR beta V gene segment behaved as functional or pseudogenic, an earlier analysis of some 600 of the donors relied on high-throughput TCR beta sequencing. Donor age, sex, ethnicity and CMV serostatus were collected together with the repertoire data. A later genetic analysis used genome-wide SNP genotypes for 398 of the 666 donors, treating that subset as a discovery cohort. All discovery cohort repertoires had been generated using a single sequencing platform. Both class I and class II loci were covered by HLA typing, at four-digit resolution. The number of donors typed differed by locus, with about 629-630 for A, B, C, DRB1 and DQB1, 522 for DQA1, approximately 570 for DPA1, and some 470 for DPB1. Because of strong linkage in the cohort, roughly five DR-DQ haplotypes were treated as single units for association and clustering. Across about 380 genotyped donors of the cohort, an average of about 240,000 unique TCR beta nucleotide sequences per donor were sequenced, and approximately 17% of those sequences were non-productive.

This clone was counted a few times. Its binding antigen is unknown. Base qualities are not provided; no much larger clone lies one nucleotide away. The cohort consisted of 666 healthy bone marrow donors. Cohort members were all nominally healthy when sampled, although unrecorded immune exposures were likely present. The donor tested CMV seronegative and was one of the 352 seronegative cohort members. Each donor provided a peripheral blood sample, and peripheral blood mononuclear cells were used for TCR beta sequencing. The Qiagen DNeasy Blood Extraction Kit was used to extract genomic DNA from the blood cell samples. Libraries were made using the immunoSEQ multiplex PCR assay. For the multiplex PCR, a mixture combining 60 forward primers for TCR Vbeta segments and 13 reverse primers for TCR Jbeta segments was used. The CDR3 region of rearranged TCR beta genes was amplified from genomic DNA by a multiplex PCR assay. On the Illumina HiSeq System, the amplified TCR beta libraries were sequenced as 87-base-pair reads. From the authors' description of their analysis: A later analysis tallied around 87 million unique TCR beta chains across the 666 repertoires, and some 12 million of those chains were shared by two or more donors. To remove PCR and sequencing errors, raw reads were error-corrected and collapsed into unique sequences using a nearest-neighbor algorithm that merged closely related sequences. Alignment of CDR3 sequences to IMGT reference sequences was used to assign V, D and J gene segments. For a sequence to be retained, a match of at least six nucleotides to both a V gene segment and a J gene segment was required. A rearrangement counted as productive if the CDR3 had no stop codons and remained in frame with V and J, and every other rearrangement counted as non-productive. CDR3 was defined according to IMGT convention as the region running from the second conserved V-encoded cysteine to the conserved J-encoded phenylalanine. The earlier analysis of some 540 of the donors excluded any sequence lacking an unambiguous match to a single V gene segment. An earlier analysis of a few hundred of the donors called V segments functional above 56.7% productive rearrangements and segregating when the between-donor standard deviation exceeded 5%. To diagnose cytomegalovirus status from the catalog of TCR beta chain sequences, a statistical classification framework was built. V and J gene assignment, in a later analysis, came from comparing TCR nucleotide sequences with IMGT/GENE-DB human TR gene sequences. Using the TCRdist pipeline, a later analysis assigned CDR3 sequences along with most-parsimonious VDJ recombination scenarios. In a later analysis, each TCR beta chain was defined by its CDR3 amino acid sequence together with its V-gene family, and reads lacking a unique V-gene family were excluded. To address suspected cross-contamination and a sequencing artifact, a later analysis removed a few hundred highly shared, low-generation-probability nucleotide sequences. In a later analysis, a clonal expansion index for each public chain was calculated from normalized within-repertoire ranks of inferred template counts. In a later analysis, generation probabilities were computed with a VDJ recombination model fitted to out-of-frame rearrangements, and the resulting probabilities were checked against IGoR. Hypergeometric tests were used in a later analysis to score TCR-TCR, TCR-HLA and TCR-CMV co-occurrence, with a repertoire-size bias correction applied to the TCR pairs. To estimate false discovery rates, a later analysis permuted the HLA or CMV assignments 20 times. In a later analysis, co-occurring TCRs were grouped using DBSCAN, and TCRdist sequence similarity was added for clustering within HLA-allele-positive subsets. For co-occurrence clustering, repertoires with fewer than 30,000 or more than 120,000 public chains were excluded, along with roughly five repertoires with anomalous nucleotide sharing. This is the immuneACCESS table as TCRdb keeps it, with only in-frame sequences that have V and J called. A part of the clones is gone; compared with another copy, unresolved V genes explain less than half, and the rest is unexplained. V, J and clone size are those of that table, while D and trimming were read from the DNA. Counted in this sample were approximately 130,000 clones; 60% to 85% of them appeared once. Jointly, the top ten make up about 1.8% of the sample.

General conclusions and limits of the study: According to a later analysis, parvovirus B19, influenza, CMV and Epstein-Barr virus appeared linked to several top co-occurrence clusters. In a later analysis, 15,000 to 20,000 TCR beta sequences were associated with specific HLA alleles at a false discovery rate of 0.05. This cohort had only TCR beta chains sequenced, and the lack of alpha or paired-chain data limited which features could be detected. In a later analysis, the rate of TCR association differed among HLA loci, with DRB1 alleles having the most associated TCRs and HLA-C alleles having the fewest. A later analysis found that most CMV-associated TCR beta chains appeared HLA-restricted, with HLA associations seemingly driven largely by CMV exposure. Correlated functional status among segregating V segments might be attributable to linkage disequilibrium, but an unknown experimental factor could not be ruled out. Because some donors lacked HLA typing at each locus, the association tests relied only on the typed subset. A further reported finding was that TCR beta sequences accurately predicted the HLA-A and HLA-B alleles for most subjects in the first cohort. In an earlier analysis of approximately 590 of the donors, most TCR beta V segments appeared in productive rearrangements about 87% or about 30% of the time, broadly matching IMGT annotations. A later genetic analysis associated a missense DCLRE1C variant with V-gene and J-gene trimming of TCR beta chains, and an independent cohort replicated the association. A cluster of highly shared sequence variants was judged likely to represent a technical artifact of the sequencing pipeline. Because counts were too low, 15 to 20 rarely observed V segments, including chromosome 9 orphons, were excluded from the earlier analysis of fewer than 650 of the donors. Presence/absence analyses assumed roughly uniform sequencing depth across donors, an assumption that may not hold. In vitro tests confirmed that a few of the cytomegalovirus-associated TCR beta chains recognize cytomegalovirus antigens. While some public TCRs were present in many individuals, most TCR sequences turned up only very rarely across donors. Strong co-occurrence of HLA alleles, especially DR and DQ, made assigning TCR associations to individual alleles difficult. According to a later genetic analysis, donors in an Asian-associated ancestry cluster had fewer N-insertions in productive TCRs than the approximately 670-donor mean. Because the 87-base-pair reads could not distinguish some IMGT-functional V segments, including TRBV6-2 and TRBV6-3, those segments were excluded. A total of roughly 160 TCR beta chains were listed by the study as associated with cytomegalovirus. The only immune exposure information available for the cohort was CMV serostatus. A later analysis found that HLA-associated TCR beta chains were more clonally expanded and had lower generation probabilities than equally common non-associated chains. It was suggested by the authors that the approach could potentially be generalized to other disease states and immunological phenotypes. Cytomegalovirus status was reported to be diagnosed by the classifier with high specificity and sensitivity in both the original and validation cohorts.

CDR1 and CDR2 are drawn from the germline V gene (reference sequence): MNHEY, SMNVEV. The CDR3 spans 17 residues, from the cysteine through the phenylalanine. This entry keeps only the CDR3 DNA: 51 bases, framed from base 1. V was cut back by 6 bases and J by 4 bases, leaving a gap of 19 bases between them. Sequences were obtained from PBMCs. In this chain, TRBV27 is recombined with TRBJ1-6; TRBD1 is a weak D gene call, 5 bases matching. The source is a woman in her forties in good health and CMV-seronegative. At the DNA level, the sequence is TGTGCCAGCAGGTCCCAACCGACAGCATCTTATAATTCACCCCTCCACTTT. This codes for CASRSQPTASYNSPLHF.